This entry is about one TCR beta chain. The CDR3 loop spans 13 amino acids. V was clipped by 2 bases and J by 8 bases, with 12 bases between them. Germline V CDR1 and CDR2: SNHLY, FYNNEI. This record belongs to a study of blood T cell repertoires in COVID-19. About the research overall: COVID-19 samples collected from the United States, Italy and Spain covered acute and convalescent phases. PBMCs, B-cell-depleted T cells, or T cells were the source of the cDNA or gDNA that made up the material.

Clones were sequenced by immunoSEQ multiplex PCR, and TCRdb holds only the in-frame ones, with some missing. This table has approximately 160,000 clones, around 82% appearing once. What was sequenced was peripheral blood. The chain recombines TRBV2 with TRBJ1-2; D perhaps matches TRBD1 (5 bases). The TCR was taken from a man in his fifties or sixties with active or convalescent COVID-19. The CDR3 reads CASSEQGRGGYTF. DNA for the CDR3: TGTGCCAGCAGTGAACAGGGTCGAGGCGGCTACACCTTC.